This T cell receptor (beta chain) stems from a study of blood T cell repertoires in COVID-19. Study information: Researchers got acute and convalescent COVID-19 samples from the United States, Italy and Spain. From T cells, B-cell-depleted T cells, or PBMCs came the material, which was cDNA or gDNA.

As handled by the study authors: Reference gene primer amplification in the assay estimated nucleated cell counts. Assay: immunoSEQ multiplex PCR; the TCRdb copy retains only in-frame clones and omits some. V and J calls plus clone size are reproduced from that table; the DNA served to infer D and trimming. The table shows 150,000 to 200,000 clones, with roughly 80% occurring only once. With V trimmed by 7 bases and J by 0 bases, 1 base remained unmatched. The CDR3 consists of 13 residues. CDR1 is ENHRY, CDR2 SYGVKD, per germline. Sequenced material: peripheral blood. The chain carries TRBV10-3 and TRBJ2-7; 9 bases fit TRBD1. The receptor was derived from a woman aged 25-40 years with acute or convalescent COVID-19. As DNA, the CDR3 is TGTGCCATCACACAGGGGGCCTCCTACGAGCAGTACTTC. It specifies CAITQGASYEQYF.